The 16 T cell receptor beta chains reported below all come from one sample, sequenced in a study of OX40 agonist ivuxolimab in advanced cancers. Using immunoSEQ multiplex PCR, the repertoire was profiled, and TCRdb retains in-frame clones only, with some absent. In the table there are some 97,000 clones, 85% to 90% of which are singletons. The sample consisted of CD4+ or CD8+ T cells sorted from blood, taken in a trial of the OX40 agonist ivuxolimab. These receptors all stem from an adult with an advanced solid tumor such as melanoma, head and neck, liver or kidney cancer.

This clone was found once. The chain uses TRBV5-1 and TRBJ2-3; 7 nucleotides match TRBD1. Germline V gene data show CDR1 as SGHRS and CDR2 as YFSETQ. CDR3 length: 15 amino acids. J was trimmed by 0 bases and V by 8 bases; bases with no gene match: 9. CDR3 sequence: CASKPPGQSTDTQYF. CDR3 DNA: TGCGCCAGTAAACCCCCGGGACAGAGCACAGATACGCAGTATTTT.

CDR3 sequence (DNA): TGCGCCAGCAGCCCCGTCCGTGGGGTGAACACTGAAGCTTTCTTT. Translating it yields CASSPVRGVNTEAFF. The V gene is TRBV4-1, the J gene TRBJ1-1; D remains unclear. Germline V gene sequence: CDR1 MGHRA, CDR2 YSYEKL. V was cut by 4 bases and J by 0 bases, with 12 bases left in between. The CDR3 loop spans 15 amino acids.

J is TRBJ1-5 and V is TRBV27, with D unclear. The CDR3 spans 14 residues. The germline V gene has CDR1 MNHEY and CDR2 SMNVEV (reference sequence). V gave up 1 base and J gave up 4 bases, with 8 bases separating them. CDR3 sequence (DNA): TGTGCCAGCAGTTTATACGGAGGTAATCAGCCCCAGCATTTT. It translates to CASSLYGGNQPQHF.

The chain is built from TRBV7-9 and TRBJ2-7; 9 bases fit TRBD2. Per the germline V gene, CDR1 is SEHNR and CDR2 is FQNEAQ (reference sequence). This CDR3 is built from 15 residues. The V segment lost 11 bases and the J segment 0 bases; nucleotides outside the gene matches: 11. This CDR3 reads CAGGKRGANSYEQYF. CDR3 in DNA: TGTGCCGGTGGGAAGCGGGGGGCGAACTCCTACGAGCAGTACTTC.

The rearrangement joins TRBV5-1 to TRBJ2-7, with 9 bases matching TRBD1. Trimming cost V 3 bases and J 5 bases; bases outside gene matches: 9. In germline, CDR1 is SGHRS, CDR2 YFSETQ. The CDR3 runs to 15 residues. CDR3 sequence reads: CASSSAGTGPHEQYF. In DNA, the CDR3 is TGCGCCAGCAGCTCCGCCGGGACAGGGCCCCACGAGCAGTACTTC.

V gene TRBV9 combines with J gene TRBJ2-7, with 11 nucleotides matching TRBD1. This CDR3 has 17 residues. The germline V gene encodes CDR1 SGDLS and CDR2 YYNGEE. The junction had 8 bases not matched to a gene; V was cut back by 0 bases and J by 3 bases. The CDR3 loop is CASSVGAAGTGGYEQYF. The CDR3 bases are TGTGCCAGCAGCGTAGGGGCCGCCGGGACAGGGGGCTACGAGCAGTACTTC.

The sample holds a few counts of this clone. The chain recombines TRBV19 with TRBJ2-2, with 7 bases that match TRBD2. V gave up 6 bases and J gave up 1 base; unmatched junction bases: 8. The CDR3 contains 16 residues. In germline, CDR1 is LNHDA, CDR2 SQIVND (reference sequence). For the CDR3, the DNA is TGTGCCAGTAGGTCCAGGGAGGGTGGGAACACCGGGGAGCTGTTTTTT. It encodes CASRSREGGNTGELFF. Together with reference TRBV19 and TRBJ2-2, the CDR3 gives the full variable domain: DGGITQSPKYLFRKEGQNVTLSCEQNLNHDAMYWYRQDPGQGLRLIYYSQIVNDFQKGDIAEGYSVSREKKESFPLTVTSAQKNPTAFYLCASRSREGGNTGELFFGEGSRLTVL.

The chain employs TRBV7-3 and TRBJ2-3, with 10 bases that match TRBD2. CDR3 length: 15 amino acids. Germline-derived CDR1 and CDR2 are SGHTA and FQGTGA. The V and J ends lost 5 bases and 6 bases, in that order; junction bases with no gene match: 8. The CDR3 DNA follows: TGTGCCAGCAGCAGGAGCGGGAGGGCCCGGGATACGCAGTATTTT. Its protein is CASSRSGRARDTQYF.

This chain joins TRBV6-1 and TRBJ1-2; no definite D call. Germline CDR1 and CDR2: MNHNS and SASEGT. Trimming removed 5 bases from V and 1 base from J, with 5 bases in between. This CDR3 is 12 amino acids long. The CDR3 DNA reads TGTGCCAGCAGTTTCGTTAACTATGGCTACACCTTC. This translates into CASSFVNYGYTF.

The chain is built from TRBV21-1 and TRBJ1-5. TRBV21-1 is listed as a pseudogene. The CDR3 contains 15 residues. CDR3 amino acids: CASSKWGGRQEPQHF. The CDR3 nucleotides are TGTGCCAGCAGCAAATGGGGGGGCCGCCAGGAGCCCCAGCATTTT.

The CDR3 is CASSLFGSGSSYNEQFF. The DNA for the CDR3 is TGCGCCAGCAGCTTGTTCGGTAGCGGGAGCTCCTACAATGAGCAGTTCTTC. The V gene is TRBV5-1, the J gene TRBJ2-1, with 9 bases fitting TRBD2. This CDR3 comprises 17 residues. Losses at the gene ends were 1 base for V and 0 bases for J; bases not matched to a gene: 5. Germline V gene lookup returns CDR1 SGHRS and CDR2 YFSETQ.

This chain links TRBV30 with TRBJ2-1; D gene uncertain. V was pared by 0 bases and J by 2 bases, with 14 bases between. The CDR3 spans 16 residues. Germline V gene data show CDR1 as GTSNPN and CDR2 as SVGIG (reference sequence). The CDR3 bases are TGTGCCTGGAGTGTACTGGCAGGTGGCCCCTACAATGAGCAGTTCTTC. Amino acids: CAWSVLAGGPYNEQFF. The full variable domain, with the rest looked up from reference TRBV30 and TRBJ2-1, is SQTIHQWPATLVQPVGSPLSLECTVEGTSNPNLYWYRQAAGRGLQLLFYSVGIGQISSEVPQNLSASRPQDRQFILSSKKLLLSDSGFYLCAWSVLAGGPYNEQFFGPGTRLTVL.

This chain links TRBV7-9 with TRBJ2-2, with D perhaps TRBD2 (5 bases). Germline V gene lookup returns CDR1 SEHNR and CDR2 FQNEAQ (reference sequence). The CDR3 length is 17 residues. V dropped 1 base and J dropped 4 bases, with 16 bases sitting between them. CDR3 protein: CASSLGLTGTATGELFF. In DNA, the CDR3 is TGTGCCAGCAGCTTAGGTTTAACGGGAACGGCCACCGGGGAGCTGTTTTTT.

CDR3 residues: CASTPGGETQYF. CDR3 coding DNA: TGTGCCAGCACCCCTGGGGGAGAGACCCAGTACTTC. The chain combines TRBV2 with TRBJ2-5; TRBD1 or TRBD2 may be the D gene (5 bases each). V dropped 7 bases and J dropped 4 bases, with 10 bases sitting between them. The CDR3 runs to 12 residues. Looked up from germline, CDR1 is SNHLY and CDR2 is FYNNEI.

The CDR3 here is CANEHPRQGDQPQHF. CDR3 coding DNA: TGTGCCAACGAACACCCCAGACAGGGAGATCAGCCCCAGCATTTT. V usage is TRBV6-6 and J usage is TRBJ1-5, with 7 bases that match TRBD1. The CDR3 has 15 amino acids. Germline CDR1 reads MNHNY; CDR2 reads SVGAGI (reference sequence). The J segment lost 5 bases and the V segment lost 10 bases, leaving 14 bases of the junction unmatched.

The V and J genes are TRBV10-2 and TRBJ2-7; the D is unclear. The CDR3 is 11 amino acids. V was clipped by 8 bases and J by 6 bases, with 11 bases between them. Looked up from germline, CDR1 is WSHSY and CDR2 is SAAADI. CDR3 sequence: CASQENREQYF. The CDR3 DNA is TGCGCCAGCCAGGAAAACCGCGAGCAGTACTTC.